The 13 T cell receptor beta chains reported below all come from one sample, sequenced in a study of T cells in women clearing cervical HPV infection. The protocol was immunoSEQ multiplex PCR, while the TCRdb copy is restricted to in-frame clones and leaves out a portion. The ten top clones account for roughly 4%, within a sample of approximately 30,000 clones. Material: blood buffy coat. The receptors derive from a woman between 18 and 70 years old with a cervical HPV16 infection that either progressed to CIN3+ or cleared (not recorded which).

As to this clone: The read is 3 residues too short to cover the CDR3 end, so that end is filled in from the germline J gene. The V call is TRBV27, the J call TRBJ1-2; possibly TRBD1 for D (6 bases). Trimming cost V 5 bases and J 0 bases, with 16 bases left between them. Looked up from germline, CDR1 is MNHEY and CDR2 is SMNVEV (reference sequence). This CDR3 is 16 amino acids long. The CDR3 DNA, read in part, is TGTGCCAGCAGTCCCTTTCTGGACAGACCTAACTATGGC. Translating gives CASSPFLDRPNYG. The entire CDR3 reads CASSPFLDRPNYGYTF.

On this clone: The read terminates 3 residues before the CDR3 end, so the remaining end is supplied by the germline J gene. V usage is TRBV30 and J usage is TRBJ1-5, with TRBD1 matching over 7 bases. The CDR3 runs 14 residues. The germline V gene encodes CDR1 GTSNPN and CDR2 SVGIG (reference sequence). V was pared by 3 bases and J by 2 bases, with 4 bases of the junction left unmatched. CDR3 bases read: TGTGCCTGGAGCGCCGGACAGGGCAATCAGCCC. Residues: CAWSAGQGNQP. The full-length CDR3 reads as CAWSAGQGNQPQHF.

For this clone: The read ends 3 residues early relative to the CDR3; the germline J gene fills the gap. This chain links TRBV5-6 with TRBJ2-7; 7 positions match TRBD1. The V gene end was trimmed by 4 bases and the J gene end by 1 base; junction bases not matched to a gene: 8. The CDR3 contains 15 residues. The germline V gene encodes CDR1 SGHDT and CDR2 YYEEEE. This CDR3 is CASSVETGNSYEQYF. The covered CDR3 bases are TGTGCCAGCAGCGTAGAGACAGGGAATTCCTACGAG.

With respect to this clone: The CDR3 end lies 3 residues beyond the end of the read and is filled in from the germline J gene. The chain links TRBV19 to TRBJ1-2, with D hard to call. Germline V gene data show CDR1 as LNHDA and CDR2 as SQIVND (reference sequence). The CDR3 sequence is 14 residues long. CDR3 in amino acids: CASSIGSGSYDYTF. CDR3 DNA, as far as it was read: TGTGCCAGTAGTATAGGGAGCGGCTCCTACGAC.

Considering frequency, this clone is medium-sized. The sequence runs out 3 residues before the end of the CDR3; the remainder is reconstructed from the germline J gene. The V gene is TRBV5-1, the J gene TRBJ2-3; 11 nucleotides match TRBD2. This CDR3 is 18 amino acids long. With 3 bases clipped from V and 5 bases from J, the junction kept 14 bases outside the gene matches. Per germline, CDR1 SGHRS and CDR2 YFSETQ. The DNA read from the CDR3 is TGCGCCAGCAGCTCCTATCTCTTGACTAGCGGGGCTGAAGATACG. It encodes CASSSYLLTSGAEDT. In full, the CDR3 reads CASSSYLLTSGAEDTQYF.

About this clone: The CDR3 extends 3 residues past the end of the read, so its final part is completed from the germline J gene. J is TRBJ2-2 and V is TRBV18; TRBD1 matches 8 bases. The germline V gene has CDR1 KGHSH and CDR2 LQKENI. This CDR3 is built from 15 residues. The CDR3: CASSRDRNYNSPLFF. The part of the CDR3 DNA that was read is TGTGCCAGCTCCCGGGACAGGAACTATAATTCACCG.

A note on this clone: The observed sequence ends 3 residues before the CDR3 terminus, with the missing tail filled in from the germline J gene. J is TRBJ2-4 and V is TRBV12-3 or TRBV12-4; 7 bases are shared with TRBD1. The CDR3 is made up of 15 amino acids. V shed 5 bases and J 5 bases; nucleotides not matched to a gene: 9. The CDR3 bases that were read are TGTGCCAGCAGTCTCAGACAGGGCGTTCAAAACATT. It translates to CASSLRQGVQNI. The whole CDR3 reads CASSLRQGVQNIQYF.

To note about this clone: The sequence runs out 3 residues before the end of the CDR3; the remainder is reconstructed from the germline J gene. This sequence joins TRBV2 and TRBJ2-5; 8 positions agree with TRBD2. The CDR3 is 15 residues long. Germline V gene sequence: CDR1 SNHLY, CDR2 FYNNEI. With V trimmed by 0 bases and J by 5 bases, 5 bases remained unmatched. The CDR3 loop is CASSEARGAGETQYF. The covered CDR3 bases are TGTGCCAGCAGTGAAGCGCGGGGGGCCGGGGAGACC.

Details on this clone: The read ends 3 residues before the CDR3 terminus; that terminus is restored from the germline J gene. The chain couples TRBV20-1 to TRBJ2-7, with 7 nucleotides matching TRBD2. This CDR3 spans 15 amino acids. Germline V lookup: CDR1 DFQATT, CDR2 SNEGSKA (reference sequence). V was pared by 2 bases and J by 2 bases, with 9 bases of the junction left unmatched. Incomplete CDR3 DNA: TGCAGTGCTAGACAGCCGGGACTACGAACCTACGAG. Translating gives CSARQPGLRTYE. The full CDR3 sequence reads CSARQPGLRTYEQYF.

Of note for this clone: One end of the junction is discordant with germline, which a read error may explain. Read sequence stops 3 residues before the CDR3 end, and the germline J gene provides the missing end. The gene calls are TRBV4-2 and TRBJ2-2; the D is unclear. Germline V CDR1 and CDR2: LGHNA, YNFKEQ. This CDR3 has 16 residues. CDR3 protein: CASSQGAATNTGELFF. The sequenced part of the CDR3 DNA is TGCGCCAGCAGCCAAGGAGCCGCCACGAACACCGGGGAG.

Of note for this clone: Sequencing ends 3 residues short of the CDR3 end; the germline J gene provides the rest. The chain is built from TRBV20-1 and TRBJ2-7; D is uncertain. CDR1 DFQATT and CDR2 SNEGSKA come from the germline V gene (reference sequence). Trimming removed 3 bases at V and 2 bases at J, with 11 bases between. The CDR3 has 13 amino acids. The sequenced CDR3 bases are TGCAGTGCTAGCTTCGGCGGTGCCTACGAG. The encoded protein is CSASFGGAYE. The entire CDR3 protein is CSASFGGAYEQYF.

The part of the CDR3 DNA that was read is TGTGCCTGGAACAGCTGGCCAGATACG. The encoded protein is CAWNSWPDT. The entire CDR3 sequence reads CAWNSWPDTQYF. This chain connects TRBV30 to TRBJ2-3; no clear D gene. The observed sequence ends 3 residues before the CDR3 terminus, with the missing tail filled in from the germline J gene. This CDR3 is built from 12 residues. In germline, CDR1 is GTSNPN, CDR2 SVGIG (reference sequence). Trimming pared 4 bases from V and 4 bases from J, leaving 9 bases between.

With respect to this clone: With the read ending 3 residues before the CDR3 end, the germline J gene is used to fill in that end. The V and J genes are TRBV19 and TRBJ2-4; D is undetermined. The germline V gene has CDR1 LNHDA and CDR2 SQIVND (reference sequence). CDR3 length: 15 residues. CDR3 in amino acids: CASSIQRVSGYGQYF. The CDR3 DNA, read in part, is TGTGCCAGTAGTATCCAACGGGTTTCTGGCTATGGT.